A selection of T cell receptor beta chains follows, all from one sample in a study of blood T cell repertoires in COVID-19. TCRdb keeps only in-frame clones here, not all; method: immunoSEQ multiplex PCR. The sample holds about 58,000 clones, about 88% seen once. Input material: peripheral blood. These TCRs come from a woman aged 60 to 75 with active COVID-19. Each CDR3 is given with its conserved first and last residue. The D gene is left open where the match is weak. The size field is filled for only some rows; it gives once, few, many or a size class.

d_call,j_call,clone_size,v_call,cdr3_aa,cdr3_nt
.,TRBJ2-5,.,TRBV19,CASRRPPEETQYF,TGTGCCAGTAGACGCCCCCCGGAGGAGACCCAGTACTTC
TRBD2,TRBJ2-1,.,TRBV30,CAWSLPGSGGTNYNEQFF,TGTGCCTGGAGTCTCCCGGGTAGCGGGGGGACAAATTACAATGAGCAGTTCTTC
TRBD1,TRBJ2-5,.,TRBV6-1,CASSERGRQETQYF,TGTGCCAGCAGTGAAAGGGGGCGGCAAGAGACCCAGTACTTC
TRBD2,TRBJ2-3,.,TRBV19,CASSPRGLAGKDTQYF,TGTGCCAGTAGTCCGAGGGGCCTAGCGGGGAAGGATACGCAGTATTTT
.,TRBJ1-2,.,TRBV30,CACLVDGYTF,TGTGCCTGCCTTGTAGATGGCTACACCTTC
.,TRBJ1-1,.,TRBV5-4,CASSPPGADVNTEAFF,TGTGCCAGCAGCCCGCCAGGGGCAGACGTGAACACTGAAGCTTTCTTT
TRBD2,TRBJ2-1,.,TRBV27,CASSFGPSGGDEQFF,TGTGCCAGCAGTTTTGGGCCTAGCGGGGGGGATGAGCAGTTCTTC
TRBD1,TRBJ1-1,.,TRBV6-2/TRBV6-3,CASSTRSGGYDTEAFF,TGTGCCAGCAGTACCCGGTCAGGGGGCTACGACACTGAAGCTTTCTTT
TRBD1,TRBJ2-3,.,TRBV5-1,CASSLSGTGSTDTQYF,TGCGCCAGCAGCTTATCCGGGACAGGAAGCACAGATACGCAGTATTTT
.,TRBJ2-5,.,TRBV6-1,CASSEGLGRPKQETQYF,TGTGCCAGCAGTGAAGGGTTGGGCCGCCCAAAACAAGAGACCCAGTACTTC
.,TRBJ2-1,once,TRBV18,CASSPYSEGPVDEQFF,TGTGCCAGCTCACCGTACTCGGAGGGGCCCGTTGATGAGCAGTTCTTC
TRBD2,TRBJ2-1,once,TRBV7-9,CASSSTSGGDEQFF,TGTGCCAGCAGCTCGACTAGCGGGGGTGATGAGCAGTTCTTC
.,TRBJ1-2,.,TRBV6-6,CASSYSTGLTYGYTF,TGTGCCAGCAGTTACTCTACGGGTCTAACTTACGGCTACACCTTC
TRBD1,TRBJ1-2,once,TRBV19,CASSTRTGGVYGYTF,TGTGCCAGTAGTACCCGGACAGGGGGCGTCTATGGCTACACCTTC
TRBD1,TRBJ2-6,once,TRBV9,CASSSSKDRGPGANVLTF,TGTGCCAGCAGCTCATCCAAAGACAGGGGGCCTGGGGCCAACGTCCTGACTTTC
.,TRBJ1-1,.,TRBV5-1,CASRLEPLGNTEAFF,TGCGCCAGCAGGTTGGAACCCCTAGGGAACACTGAAGCTTTCTTT
TRBD1,TRBJ1-1,.,TRBV5-4,CASSLETGFYTEAFF,TGTGCCAGCAGCTTGGAGACAGGGTTCTACACTGAAGCTTTCTTT
TRBD1,TRBJ2-7,.,TRBV9,CASSEGTGGYEQYF,TGTGCCAGCAGCGAAGGGACAGGTGGCTACGAGCAGTACTTC
.,TRBJ2-3,.,TRBV29-1,CSVDLATDTQYF,TGCAGCGTCGATCTAGCGACAGATACGCAGTATTTT
.,TRBJ1-3,.,TRBV11-2,CASSPLISRGQLRNTIYF,TGTGCCAGCAGCCCGCTGATTTCTCGGGGACAATTGAGAAACACCATATATTTT